These T cell receptor beta chains were read from a single sample in a study of control samples from healthy donors and cancer patients. Some clones are missing from TCRdb's copy, which holds only in-frame ones; the method was immunoSEQ multiplex PCR. Found here are 40,000 or so clones, about 91% of them singletons; the top ten hold around a fifth. Sample: PBMCs. Receptors originate from a woman in her thirties or forties with head and neck cancer. Both conserved end residues are part of each CDR3. The D gene is left open where the match is weak. A clone size is listed for some rows: how often the clone was seen (once, few, many), or a class if it is expanded.

abundance,v_gene,j_gene,d_gene,CDR3aa,CDR3nt
-,TRBV19,TRBJ2-2,-,CASIWGSGPGELFF,TGTGCCAGTATTTGGGGGAGTGGTCCCGGGGAGCTGTTTTTT
-,TRBV7-3,TRBJ2-3,TRBD1,CASRGQGTDTQYF,TGTGCCAGCAGGGGACAGGGAACAGATACGCAGTATTTT
-,TRBV5-4,TRBJ2-5,TRBD2,CASSLAGLAGGKETQYF,TGTGCCAGCAGCTTGGCGGGACTAGCGGGGGGGAAAGAGACCCAGTACTTC
once,TRBV5-5,TRBJ1-6,TRBD1,CASSIRDRGILGSPLHF,TGTGCCAGCAGCATCCGGGACAGGGGGATCCTCGGTTCACCCCTCCACTTT
-,TRBV29-1,TRBJ2-2,-,CSVEKQGGTGELFF,TGCAGCGTTGAAAAACAGGGAGGCACCGGGGAGCTGTTTTTT
-,TRBV11-3,TRBJ1-2,TRBD1,CASSPGDRGNGYTF,TGTGCCAGCAGCCCTGGAGACAGGGGGAATGGCTACACCTTC
-,TRBV19,TRBJ1-5,-,CASSAQGMHF,TGTGCCAGTAGCGCCCAGGGGATGCATTTT
-,TRBV18,TRBJ2-2,TRBD1,CASSPRQGRGNTGELFF,TGTGCCAGCTCACCACGACAGGGGAGAGGGAACACCGGGGAGCTGTTTTTT
-,TRBV9,TRBJ2-3,-,CASSSTDLITDTQYF,TGTGCCAGCAGCTCAACGGACTTAATCACAGATACGCAGTATTTT
-,TRBV6-1,TRBJ2-1,-,CASSVPPQGVLVNEQFF,TGTGCCAGCAGTGTCCCCCCGCAAGGGGTATTGGTGAATGAGCAGTTCTTC
-,TRBV2,TRBJ2-4,-,CASSPLMLNDLATLSKNIQYF,TGTGCCAGCAGTCCACTAATGCTGAATGACTTAGCAACCCTTTCCAAAAACATTCAGTACTTC
-,TRBV3-1/TRBV3-2,TRBJ2-7,TRBD2,CASSQGGGSLNEQYF,TGTGCCAGCAGCCAAGGAGGCGGGAGTCTCAACGAGCAGTACTTC
-,TRBV11-2,TRBJ1-6,TRBD1,CASSFGFTGGNSPLHF,TGTGCCAGCAGCTTTGGGTTTACAGGGGGAAATTCACCCCTCCACTTT
-,TRBV27,TRBJ1-1,-,CANNEAFF,TGTGCCAACAATGAAGCTTTCTTT
few,TRBV7-3,TRBJ2-2,TRBD2,CASSFASGTGELFF,TGTGCCAGCAGCTTCGCTAGCGGGACCGGGGAGCTGTTTTTT
-,TRBV3-1/TRBV3-2,TRBJ2-7,-,CASSQDRPKAEQYF,TGTGCCAGCAGCCAAGACAGGCCTAAGGCCGAGCAGTACTTC
-,TRBV6-5,TRBJ2-1,TRBD1,CASSLGQGPYNEQFF,TGTGCCAGCAGCTTAGGACAGGGGCCATACAATGAGCAGTTCTTC
-,TRBV19,TRBJ1-1,-,CASRQPPGRLIPEAFF,TGTGCCAGTAGACAACCTCCGGGACGGCTCATACCTGAAGCTTTCTTT
-,TRBV9,TRBJ2-1,-,CASSAGPGGNEQFF,TGTGCCAGCAGCGCCGGCCCCGGGGGCAATGAGCAGTTCTTC
few,TRBV24-1,TRBJ1-2,TRBD1,CATSDLRDREGYTF,TGTGCCACCAGTGATCTCCGGGACAGGGAAGGCTACACCTTC
few,TRBV21-1,TRBJ1-6,-,CASSKSRGPNSPLHF,TGTGCCAGCAGCAAGAGCAGGGGGCCAAATTCACCCCTCCACTTT
-,TRBV4-1,TRBJ2-1,-,CASSQGRNEQFF,TGCGCCAGCAGCCAAGGAAGGAATGAGCAGTTCTTC
-,TRBV11-3,TRBJ2-3,-,CASGTRSTDTQYF,TGTGCCAGCGGGACGAGAAGCACAGATACGCAGTATTTT